Following are 22 T cell receptor beta chains from one sample sequenced in a study of regulatory T cells in long-lasting Graves disease. Libraries of TCR beta came from iRepertoire HTBI primers plus Arm-PCR of CDR3 regions. TCRdb re-called the multiplex PCR reads with MiXCR, one entry per CDR3 protein. Altogether a few hundred thousand distinct CDR3 sequences are present, approximately 25% being singletons, with the ten largest covering approximately 27%. Documented time point: persistent/refractory GD, antithyroid drugs over 5 years with positive TRAb. Extracted PBMC RNA gave rise to the TCR library. Specimen: peripheral blood mononuclear cells (PBMCs), collected when the disease was refractory, from a patient treated with antithyroid drugs. The receptor source for this set is a woman between 40 and 55 years old with Graves disease.

Ten or more counts support this clonotype. This rearrangement joins TRBV6-5 to TRBJ2-7; 13 bases fit TRBD2. Germline-derived CDR1 and CDR2 are MNHEY and SVGAGI. J gave up 5 bases and V 0 bases, and 4 bases lay outside the gene matches. The CDR3 totals 16 residues. CDR3 nucleotides: TGTGCCAGCAGTTACTCACTAGCGGGAGGGCCCAACGAGCAGTACTTC. It specifies CASSYSLAGGPNEQYF.

This clonotype was recorded many times. The rearrangement uses TRBV2 and TRBJ2-7, with a possible D match to TRBD2 (6 bases). V lost 1 base to trimming and J lost 4 bases, with 14 bases between them. Per the germline V gene, CDR1 is SNHLY and CDR2 is FYNNEI. The CDR3 is made up of 15 amino acids. As DNA, the CDR3 is TGTGCCAGCAGTGAAGGGCTAGCGAGGCTATACGAGCAGTACTTC. It yields the protein CASSEGLARLYEQYF. Variable domain in full (rest from reference TRBV2 and TRBJ2-7): EPEVTQTPSHQVTQMGQEVILRCVPISNHLYFYWYRQILGQKVEFLVSFYNNEISEKSEIFDDQFSVERPDGSNFTLKIRSTKLEDSAMYFCASSEGLARLYEQYFGPGTRLTVT.

The chain uses TRBV24-1 and TRBJ1-1; no firm D call. The CDR3 is 14 residues long. The ends were cut back, 7 bases at V and 4 bases at J, with 15 bases in the middle. Germline V gives CDR1 KGHDR, CDR2 SFDVKD. The CDR3 region is CATRPTRGGTEAFF. CDR3 nucleotides: TGTGCCACCAGGCCGACCCGAGGAGGCACTGAAGCTTTCTTT.

Regarding this clonotype: A much more abundant neighbour one base away suggests this may be a read error. The chain employs TRBV24-1 and TRBJ2-5; possibly TRBD2 for D (6 bases). The germline V and J ends were trimmed by 5 bases and 2 bases, with 17 bases remaining between them. In germline, CDR1 is KGHDR, CDR2 SFDVKD. This CDR3 has 16 amino acids. The CDR3 DNA reads TGTGCCACCAGTGCCTCTGACGCGGGGTATCAAGAGACCCAGTACTTC. Protein: CATSASDAGYQETQYF.

This clonotype was recorded many times. V and J are TRBV12-3 or TRBV12-4 and TRBJ2-7; TRBD2 agrees at 9 bases. J was trimmed by 5 bases and V by 9 bases; bases with no gene match: 11. This CDR3 has 14 amino acids. CDR3 nucleotides: TGTGCCAGAGTGTTGCGGGAGGGCCTCCACGAGCAGTACTTC. This codes for CARVLREGLHEQYF.

The table lists this clonotype with a count of one. This chain links TRBV28 with TRBJ2-1, with 7 bases fitting TRBD1. Losses at the gene ends were 7 bases for V and 4 bases for J; bases not matched to a gene: 10. The CDR3 consists of 15 residues. Germline V gene lookup returns CDR1 MDHEN and CDR2 SYDVKM. CDR3 amino acids: CASTIDRVSYNEQFF. DNA of the CDR3: TGTGCCAGCACAATCGACAGGGTCTCTTACAATGAGCAGTTCTTC.

This clonotype turned up a few times. The V gene is TRBV7-3, the J gene TRBJ2-2; tentatively, D is TRBD2 (6 bases). Germline V gene data show CDR1 as SGHTA and CDR2 as FQGTGA. The CDR3 loop spans 16 amino acids. Trimming cost V 2 bases and J 0 bases, with 10 bases left between them. The CDR3 bases are TGTGCCAGCAGCTTACTAGCGATACCGAACACCGGGGAGCTGTTTTTT. It is translated as CASSLLAIPNTGELFF.

The V call is TRBV6-1, the J call TRBJ2-5; TRBD2 agrees at 9 bases. Germline lookup yields CDR1 MNHNS and CDR2 SASEGT. The CDR3 sequence is 17 residues long. V shed 8 bases and J 2 bases; nucleotides not matched to a gene: 15. In DNA form, the CDR3 reads TGTGCCAGCGGGACCCGGGGGCTAGCGGGACGTCAAGAGACCCAGTACTTC. This translates into CASGTRGLAGRQETQYF.

The sample holds one count of this clonotype. This chain connects TRBV20-1 to TRBJ2-6; no firm D call. The CDR3 is 12 amino acids. The V end lost 6 bases, the J end lost 5 bases, and 8 bases lay between the germline ends. Germline values: CDR1 DFQATT, CDR2 SNEGSKA (reference sequence). The CDR3 region is CSAKSRANVLTF. The DNA for the CDR3 is TGCAGTGCCAAAAGCAGGGCCAACGTCCTGACTTTC.

This clonotype was observed a few times. The CDR3 sequence: CASSPQGQAVNSPLHF. Here the CDR3 DNA reads TGTGCCAGCAGCCCGCAGGGACAGGCGGTTAATTCACCCCTCCACTTT. J is TRBJ1-6 and V is TRBV7-2; 8 bases fit TRBD1. CDR1 is SGHTA and CDR2 is FQGNSA in the germline V gene. The ends lost 5 bases at V and 6 bases at J; junction bases unmatched: 9. The CDR3 has 16 residues.

This clonotype appeared many times. The chain links TRBV9 to TRBJ1-1; 12 nucleotides match TRBD1. CDR1 SGDLS and CDR2 YYNGEE come from the germline V gene. The J segment lost 3 bases and the V segment lost 0 bases, leaving 6 bases of the junction unmatched. The CDR3 runs to 17 residues. CDR3 loop: CASSVEGTGGRDTEAFF. In DNA form, the CDR3 reads TGTGCCAGCAGCGTAGAAGGGACAGGGGGCCGGGACACTGAAGCTTTCTTT.

Ten or more counts support this clonotype. This chain's CDR3 is CSANTGGAEQYQPQHF. The CDR3 DNA reads as TGCAGTGCAAATACAGGGGGCGCGGAGCAGTATCAGCCCCAGCATTTT. The chain is built from TRBV20-1 and TRBJ1-5; TRBD1 aligns across 9 bases. There are 16 residues in the CDR3. J gave up 5 bases and V 6 bases, and 14 bases lay outside the gene matches. Per germline, CDR1 DFQATT and CDR2 SNEGSKA (reference sequence).

This clonotype appeared a few times. The genes are TRBV20-1 and TRBJ2-2, with 9 bases identical to TRBD2. V was clipped by 5 bases and J by 7 bases; unmatched bases: 14. The CDR3 is 16 residues long. Germline-derived CDR1 and CDR2 are DFQATT and SNEGSKA (reference sequence). The CDR3 region is CSASLSGRSIGGELFF. The CDR3 DNA sequence: TGCAGTGCTTCCTTAAGCGGGAGGAGCATTGGCGGGGAGCTGTTTTTT.

This clonotype came up a few times. A far larger clone differs by one base, so this is likely a read error. The chain employs TRBV11-2 and TRBJ2-7; D is unresolved. Germline-derived CDR1 and CDR2 are SGHAT and FQNNGV. This CDR3 is 12 amino acids long. CDR3 protein: CASSFGAYGQYF. The CDR3 nucleotides are TGTGCCAGCAGCTTCGGAGCTTACGGGCAGTACTTC.

The chain employs TRBV28 and TRBJ1-5; a weak D match, TRBD1 (5 bases). Per germline, CDR1 MDHEN and CDR2 SYDVKM. The CDR3 has 16 amino acids. The V end was cut by 8 bases, the J end by 0 bases, with 17 bases between. For the CDR3, the DNA is TGTGCCAGCTCTCAGGGACCTTATCTTAGCAATCAGCCCCAGCATTTT. It codes for CASSQGPYLSNQPQHF.

This clonotype was recorded at least ten times. The J gene is TRBJ2-5, the V gene TRBV20-1; no clear D gene. Germline loops: CDR1 DFQATT, CDR2 SNEGSKA (reference sequence). The CDR3 sequence is 14 residues long. V was shortened by 5 bases and J by 5 bases, with 18 bases between the two germline ends. Here the CDR3 reads CSARAARPRETQYF. The CDR3, as DNA: TGCAGTGCTCGGGCCGCTCGGCCGCGGGAGACCCAGTACTTC.

The chain combines TRBV10-3 with TRBJ1-6; D not resolved. V lost 2 bases and J 10 bases, leaving 6 bases between the germline ends. Germline V gene data show CDR1 as ENHRY and CDR2 as SYGVKD. The CDR3 covers 12 residues. CDR3 sequence reads: CAISERDSPLHF. The CDR3 nucleotides read TGTGCCATCAGTGAGCGAGACTCACCCCTCCACTTT.

The chain couples TRBV11-2 to TRBJ2-1, with 10 nucleotides matching TRBD2. CDR1 is SGHAT and CDR2 is FQNNGV in the germline V gene. This CDR3 region has 15 residues. The V and J ends lost 1 base and 7 bases, in that order; junction bases with no gene match: 4. The CDR3 DNA sequence: TGTGCCAGCAGCTTAGCTAGCGGGAGTTATAATGAGCAGTTCTTC. It yields the protein CASSLASGSYNEQFF.

This clonotype was detected ten times or more. The J gene is TRBJ2-7, the V gene TRBV11-2, with D possibly being TRBD2 (6 bases). The CDR3 extends over 17 amino acids. Germline values: CDR1 SGHAT, CDR2 FQNNGV. V lost 3 bases and J 2 bases, leaving 20 bases between the germline ends. The CDR3, as DNA: TGTGCCAGCAGCTTCGGGGCTAGCGTTCCGACTCCCTACGAGCAGTACTTC. It translates to CASSFGASVPTPYEQYF.

The rearrangement joins TRBV15 to TRBJ2-5; 7 nucleotides agree with TRBD1. CDR1 LNHNV and CDR2 YYDKDF come from the germline V gene (reference sequence). The trim removed 2 bases at V and 5 bases at J, leaving 5 bases unmatched. The CDR3 spans 14 residues. The CDR3 loop reads CATSRLGGEETQYF. The CDR3 DNA reads as TGTGCCACCAGCAGACTAGGGGGCGAGGAGACCCAGTACTTC.

This clonotype was seen at least ten times. This chain connects TRBV28 to TRBJ2-2; 9 bases match TRBD1. Trimming at V came to 6 bases and at J to 6 bases, leaving 5 bases not matched to a gene. The CDR3 totals 14 residues. The germline gives CDR1 MDHEN, CDR2 SYDVKM. CDR3: CASRGTGLSGELFF. As DNA, the CDR3 is TGTGCCAGCAGGGGGACAGGGTTGTCCGGGGAGCTGTTTTTT.

This clonotype was detected ten times or more. The chain links TRBV11-2 to TRBJ2-4; no clear D gene. V shed 5 bases and J shed 2 bases, with 13 bases lying between them. CDR1 is SGHAT and CDR2 is FQNNGV in the germline V gene. This CDR3 region has 15 residues. CDR3 sequence (DNA): TGTGCCAGCAGCCCCCTTGGTGGCTCCAAAAACATTCAGTACTTC. This codes for CASSPLGGSKNIQYF.